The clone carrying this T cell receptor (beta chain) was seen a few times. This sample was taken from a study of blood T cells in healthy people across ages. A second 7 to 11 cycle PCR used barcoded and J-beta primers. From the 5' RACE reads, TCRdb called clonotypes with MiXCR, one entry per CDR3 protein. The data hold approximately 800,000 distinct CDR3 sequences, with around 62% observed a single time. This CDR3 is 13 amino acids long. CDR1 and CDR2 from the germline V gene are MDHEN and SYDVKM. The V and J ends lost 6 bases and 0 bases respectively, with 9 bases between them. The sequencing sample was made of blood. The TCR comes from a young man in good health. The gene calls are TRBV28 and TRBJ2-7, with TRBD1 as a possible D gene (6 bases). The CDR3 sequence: CASRRQVSYEQYF. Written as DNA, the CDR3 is TGTGCCAGCAGACGACAGGTCTCCTACGAGCAGTACTTC. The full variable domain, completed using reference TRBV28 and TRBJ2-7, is DVKVTQSSRYLVKRTGEKVFLECVQDMDHENMFWYRQDPGLGLRLIYFSYDVKMKEKGDIPEGYSVSREKKERFSLILESASTNQTSMYLCASRRQVSYEQYFGPGTRLTVT.